This T cell receptor (beta chain) was sequenced during a study of blood T cell repertoires in COVID-19. Trimming cost V 9 bases and J 4 bases, with 16 bases left between them. This CDR3 contains 14 residues. The germline gives CDR1 ENHRY, CDR2 SYGVKD. The table came from immunoSEQ multiplex PCR; TCRdb's copy has only in-frame clones and leaves some out. Found here are 130,000 to 150,000 clones, roughly 89% of them singletons; the top ten hold 8% to 9%. This TCR was sampled from a woman aged 50 to 60 with active or convalescent COVID-19. The V and J genes are TRBV10-3 and TRBJ1-3; tentatively, D is TRBD1 (6 bases). The sequencing input was peripheral blood. This CDR3 reads CAIGSGGDGNTIYF. The CDR3 DNA follows: TGTGCCATTGGGAGCGGGGGCGACGGAAACACCATATATTTT.